This T cell receptor (beta chain) was captured in a study of blood T cell repertoires in COVID-19. Profiling relied on immunoSEQ multiplex PCR, and the TCRdb table lists in-frame clones only, not all of them. The sample yields roughly 360,000 clones, roughly 86% seen once. The CDR3 is 13 amino acids. The germline V gene encodes CDR1 MNHEY and CDR2 SVGEGT. Trimming cost V 4 bases and J 4 bases, with 10 bases left between them. This receptor was identified in a man under 40 who had recovered from COVID-19. The V call is TRBV6-2 or TRBV6-3, the J call TRBJ1-1; no firm D call. The sample taken for sequencing was PBMCs or T cells enriched from blood (not recorded which). CDR3 nucleotide sequence: TGTGCCAGCAGTTCGACTGTTGGCACTGAAGCTTTCTTT. Its translation: CASSSTVGTEAFF.